The 12 T cell receptor beta chains reported below all come from one sample, sequenced in a study of T cells in Graves' hyperthyroidism and ophthalmopathy. TCR beta CDR3 regions were amplified from RNA. Researchers ran a first-round RT-PCR on the TCR CDR3 using the HTBI primer set. TCRdb re-analysed the multiplex PCR reads in MiXCR, keeping a single row per CDR3 protein. The sample has about 270,000 distinct CDR3 sequences; roughly 15% are singletons. The sequenced sample was blood. The origin of the receptors is a woman between 45 and 60 years old with Graves' hyperthyroidism that later progressed to Graves' ophthalmopathy.

The table lists this clonotype with many counts. The chain is built from TRBV7-8 and TRBJ1-1; D gene ambiguous. Trimming pared 2 bases from V and 3 bases from J, leaving 19 bases between. The length of the CDR3 is 17 residues. Germline V lookup: CDR1 SGHVS, CDR2 FQNEAQ. Here the CDR3 DNA reads TGTGCCAGCAGCTTATTAATGGGGAACCGGAAGGACACTGAAGCTTTCTTT. It codes for CASSLLMGNRKDTEAFF.

CDR3 residues: CASSQDKWWNEQFF. In DNA, the CDR3 is TGTGCCAGCAGCCAAGATAAGTGGTGGAATGAGCAGTTCTTC. V usage is TRBV14 and J usage is TRBJ2-1; D not resolved. The CDR3 length is 14 residues. Germline V gives CDR1 SGHDN, CDR2 FVKESK. V was pared by 0 bases and J by 7 bases, with 10 bases between.

This clonotype occurred many times. The chain employs TRBV2 and TRBJ2-7, with D hard to call. V was clipped by 7 bases and J by 2 bases, with 9 bases between them. In germline, CDR1 is SNHLY, CDR2 FYNNEI. This CDR3 comprises 12 residues. The CDR3 DNA reads as TGTGCCAGCAAGGGTAACCCCTACGAGCAGTACTTC. Amino acid sequence: CASKGNPYEQYF.

The chain couples TRBV19 to TRBJ2-2; possible D gene TRBD1, 5 bases. Germline V gene lookup returns CDR1 LNHDA and CDR2 SQIVND (reference sequence). V was cut by 4 bases and J by 1 base, with 10 bases left in between. CDR3 length equals 15 residues. The CDR3, as DNA: TGTGCCAGTAGTAGTAAAACAGGGAACACCGGGGAGCTGTTTTTT. Protein sequence: CASSSKTGNTGELFF.

The V gene is TRBV9, the J gene TRBJ1-1, with 7 bases aligning to TRBD1. V was pared by 0 bases and J by 7 bases, with 6 bases of the junction left unmatched. This CDR3 contains 14 residues. CDR1 and CDR2 from the germline V gene are SGDLS and YYNGEE. The CDR3 here is CASSVGHRGDEAFF. The CDR3, as DNA: TGTGCCAGCAGCGTAGGGCACAGGGGTGATGAAGCTTTCTTT.

In this sample, this clonotype turned up a few times. J is TRBJ2-1 and V is TRBV3-1, with a tentative D call TRBD2 (7 bases). Trimming removed 4 bases from V and 6 bases from J, with 19 bases in between. The CDR3 runs 16 residues. Per germline, CDR1 LGHDT and CDR2 YNNKEL (reference sequence). The DNA for the CDR3 is TGTGCCAGCAGCCCCGGGGGGCGGGACTATCCCAATGAGCAGTTCTTC. Translated: CASSPGGRDYPNEQFF.

This clonotype was detected ten times or more. The V and J genes are TRBV5-6 and TRBJ2-5, with a weak D call TRBD2 (6 bases). The CDR3 length is 13 residues. CDR1 SGHDT and CDR2 YYEEEE come from the germline V gene. Between the trimmed V and J ends, which lost 2 bases and 7 bases, there was a span of 12 bases. The CDR3 nucleotides read TGTGCCAGCAGCTTTGAGGGGCGGGGGACCCAGTACTTC. It yields the protein CASSFEGRGTQYF.

In its sample, this clonotype was seen a few times. The rearrangement links TRBV10-3 to TRBJ2-1; 8 nucleotides line up with TRBD2. The ends lost 2 bases at V and 7 bases at J; junction bases unmatched: 4. The CDR3 has 14 amino acids. The germline V gene encodes CDR1 ENHRY and CDR2 SYGVKD. The CDR3 protein is CAISEREGRNEQFF. CDR3 nucleotides: TGTGCCATCAGTGAGCGGGAGGGCCGAAATGAGCAGTTCTTC.

This clonotype has at least ten counts. This chain connects TRBV7-8 to TRBJ1-4; 7 nucleotides match TRBD1. CDR3 length: 15 amino acids. V trimming: 6 bases; J trimming: 7 bases; junction bases outside the gene matches: 11. Germline lookup yields CDR1 SGHVS and CDR2 FQNEAQ. The CDR3 reads CASSQQNRGTEKLFF. The CDR3 DNA sequence: TGTGCCAGCAGTCAACAGAACAGGGGAACTGAAAAACTGTTTTTT.

The V call is TRBV27, the J call TRBJ2-7, with 8 bases fitting TRBD1. The V and J ends lost 4 bases and 2 bases, in that order; junction bases with no gene match: 10. Looked up from germline, CDR1 is MNHEY and CDR2 is SMNVEV (reference sequence). The CDR3 extends over 16 amino acids. CDR3 residues: CASSSKQGVGTYEQYF. As DNA, the CDR3 is TGTGCCAGCAGTTCTAAACAGGGGGTCGGGACCTACGAGCAGTACTTC.

This clonotype was seen more than once but under ten times. The chain links TRBV9 to TRBJ2-1; D is perhaps TRBD1 (5 bases). V lost 4 bases to trimming and J lost 3 bases, with 11 bases between them. Germline assignment: CDR1 SGDLS and CDR2 YYNGEE. The CDR3 contains 14 residues. The CDR3 reads CASSPPQGYNEQFF. The CDR3, as DNA: TGTGCCAGCAGCCCCCCCCAGGGCTACAATGAGCAGTTCTTC.

This clonotype was counted at least ten times. The V and J genes are TRBV3-1 and TRBJ2-5; D may correspond to TRBD1 or TRBD2 (6 bases each). Looked up from germline, CDR1 is LGHDT and CDR2 is YNNKEL (reference sequence). Trimming removed 0 bases at V and 5 bases at J, with 13 bases between. CDR3 length: 15 amino acids. The CDR3 sequence is CASSQEGGQVETQYF. CDR3 DNA: TGTGCCAGCAGCCAAGAAGGGGGGCAGGTCGAGACCCAGTACTTC.